This TCR beta chain is drawn from a study of shared clonotypes between healthy human individuals. Across the study: Plates per donor: three CD4 naive, three CD4 memory, two CD8 naive, one CD8 memory.

Whole-study findings and limits: In a few donors, around 5% of naive CD4 clonotypes appeared in common.

The CDR3 totals 13 residues. Trimming removed 4 bases from V and 6 bases from J, with 13 bases in between. Germline values: CDR1 LNHDA, CDR2 SQIVND (reference sequence). The assay ran at deep level. Original handling: Owing to the provision of junction-only sequences devoid of quality scores by immunoSEQ, filtering differed. Sequenced by immunoSEQ multiplex PCR; TCRdb stores in-frame clones only, minus some. The V and J calls and the clone size are those of that table, but D and trimming were determined from the DNA. The sample yields about 1 million clones, approximately 68% seen once. The sample holds a few counts of this clone. Its specificity is not known. Other DNA sequences in the sample encode the same CDR3.

The chain links TRBV19 to TRBJ2-7; D call uncertain. This TCR came from a man between 18 and 29 years old in good health. Sequenced: memory CD4+ T cells sorted from blood. Stated subset: CD45RA-negative fraction. The CDR3 loop reads CASSSPGAGEQYF. CDR3 DNA sequence: TGTGCCAGTAGTAGCCCCGGTGCTGGCGAGCAGTACTTC.